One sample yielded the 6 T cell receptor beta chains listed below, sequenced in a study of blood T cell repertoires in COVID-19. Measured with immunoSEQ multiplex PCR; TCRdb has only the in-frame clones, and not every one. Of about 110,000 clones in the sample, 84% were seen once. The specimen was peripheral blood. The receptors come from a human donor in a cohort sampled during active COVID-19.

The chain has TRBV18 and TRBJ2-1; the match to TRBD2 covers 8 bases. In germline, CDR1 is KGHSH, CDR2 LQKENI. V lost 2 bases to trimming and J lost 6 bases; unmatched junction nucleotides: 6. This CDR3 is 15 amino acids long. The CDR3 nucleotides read TGTGCCAGCTCACCAATCGGGGGGGTCCTCAATGAGCAGTTCTTC. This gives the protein CASSPIGGVLNEQFF.

The CDR3 bases are TGTGCCAGCAGCGCCTCAAAGGAGGGGGCGGCCTATGGCTACACCTTC. The encoded protein is CASSASKEGAAYGYTF. The rearrangement uses TRBV9 and TRBJ1-2; 7 nucleotides align to TRBD1. CDR3 length: 16 amino acids. Per the germline V gene, CDR1 is SGDLS and CDR2 is YYNGEE. The J segment lost 4 bases and the V segment lost 3 bases, leaving 12 bases of the junction unmatched. The variable domain in full, completed from reference TRBV9 and TRBJ1-2, reads DSGVTQTPKHLITATGQRVTLRCSPRSGDLSVYWYQQSLDQGLQFLIQYYNGEERAKGNILERFSAQQFPDLHSELNLSSLELGDSALYFCASSASKEGAAYGYTFGSGTRLTVV.

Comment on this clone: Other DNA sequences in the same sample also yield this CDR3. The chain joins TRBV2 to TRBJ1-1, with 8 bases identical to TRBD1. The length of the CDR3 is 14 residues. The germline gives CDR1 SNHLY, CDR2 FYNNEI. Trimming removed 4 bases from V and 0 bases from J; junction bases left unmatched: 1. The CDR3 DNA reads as TGTGCCAGCAGTGGACAGGGGATGAACACTGAAGCTTTCTTT. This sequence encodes CASSGQGMNTEAFF. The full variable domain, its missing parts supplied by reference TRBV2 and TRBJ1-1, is EPEVTQTPSHQVTQMGQEVILRCVPISNHLYFYWYRQILGQKVEFLVSFYNNEISEKSEIFDDQFSVERPDGSNFTLKIRSTKLEDSAMYFCASSGQGMNTEAFFGQGTRLTVV.

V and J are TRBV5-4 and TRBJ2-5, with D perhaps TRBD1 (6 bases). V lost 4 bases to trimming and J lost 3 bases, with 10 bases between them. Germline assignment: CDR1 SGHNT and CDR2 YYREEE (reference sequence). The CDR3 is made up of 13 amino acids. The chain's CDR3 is CASSVPGEETQYF. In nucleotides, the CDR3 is TGTGCCAGCAGCGTCCCAGGGGAAGAGACCCAGTACTTC.

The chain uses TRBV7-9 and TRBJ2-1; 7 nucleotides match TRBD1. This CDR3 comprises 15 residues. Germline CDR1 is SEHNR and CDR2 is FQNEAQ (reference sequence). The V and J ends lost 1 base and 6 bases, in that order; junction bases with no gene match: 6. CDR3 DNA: TGTGCCAGCAGCTTAGACAGGGGACACTTCAATGAGCAGTTCTTC. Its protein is CASSLDRGHFNEQFF. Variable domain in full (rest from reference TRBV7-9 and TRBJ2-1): DTGVSQNPRHKITKRGQNVTFRCDPISEHNRLYWYRQTLGQGPEFLTYFQNEAQLEKSRLLSDRFSAERPKGSFSTLEIQRTEQGDSAMYLCASSLDRGHFNEQFFGPGTRLTVL.

In nucleotides, the CDR3 is TGTGCCAGCAGTTTCCGCAGGGTCAATCAGCCCCAGCATTTT. This encodes CASSFRRVNQPQHF. The rearrangement uses TRBV28 and TRBJ1-5, with D possibly TRBD1 on 5 matching bases. Per germline, CDR1 MDHEN and CDR2 SYDVKM. V was cut by 3 bases and J by 3 bases, with 9 bases left in between. The CDR3 sequence is 14 residues long.